This T cell receptor beta chain is drawn from a study of T-cell reconstitution after alpha-beta-depleted transplantation in children. As regards this clonotype: A much larger clone differs from this one at a single base, so this may be a read error.

The CDR3 consists of 15 residues. Trimming removed 7 bases from V and 0 bases from J; junction bases left unmatched: 4. Germline-derived CDR1 and CDR2 are SEHNR and FQNEAQ (reference sequence). TCRbeta library preparation incorporated unique molecular identifiers. TCRdb used MiXCR to reprocess the PCR reads, holding one entry per CDR3 protein. The sample has about 410,000 distinct CDR3 sequences, about a fifth seen once; the top ten hold 3.8%. The J gene is TRBJ2-1, the V gene TRBV7-9; 9 positions agree with TRBD2. The TCR sequence derives from a human donor who donated a stem cell graft to a child with acute myeloid leukemia. The sequencing here drew on PBMCs from the stem cell graft donor, taken from the stem cell graft. The CDR3 DNA sequence: TGTGCCAGCATCCGTAGCGGGAGCTCCTACAATGAGCAGTTCTTC. This encodes CASIRSGSSYNEQFF. Full variable domain (missing parts from reference TRBV7-9 and TRBJ2-1): DTGVSQNPRHKITKRGQNVTFRCDPISEHNRLYWYRQTLGQGPEFLTYFQNEAQLEKSRLLSDRFSAERPKGSFSTLEIQRTEQGDSAMYLCASIRSGSSYNEQFFGPGTRLTVL.